This TCR beta chain originates from a study of blood T cell repertoires in COVID-19. Study overall: In each case, the material was cDNA or gDNA derived from T cells, B-cell-depleted T cells, or PBMCs.

Original methodology: Cell counts per sample came from amplifying reference gene primers. Sequencing was performed with immunoSEQ multiplex PCR; in TCRdb, only in-frame clones are kept and a portion is missing. The DNA was the basis for D and trimming; V, J and clone size are from that table. The sample consists of 68,000 or so clones, over 65% of them appearing once. The CDR3 extends over 19 amino acids. Trimming cost V 1 base and J 2 bases; bases outside gene matches: 12. CDR1 GTSNPN and CDR2 SVGIG come from the germline V gene (reference sequence). The specimen sequenced was peripheral blood. The source of this sequence is a human donor in a cohort sampled during active COVID-19. This chain joins TRBV30 and TRBJ1-5; 12 positions agree with TRBD1. The CDR3: CAWSAMGTGGEEGNQPQHF. The CDR3 DNA follows: TGTGCCTGGAGTGCGATGGGGACAGGGGGCGAGGAGGGCAATCAGCCCCAGCATTTT.